The T cell receptor beta chain described here comes from a study of T cells in Graves' hyperthyroidism and ophthalmopathy. Deletions cut 4 bases from V and 4 bases from J, with 23 bases between. The CDR3 has 17 residues. Worth noting for this clonotype: Antigen unknown.

Study-wide points: Ophthalmopathy was separated from stable hyperthyroidism by a 13 V-J model. Most clonotypes expanded in thyroid above 0.001 were likewise present in blood.

Patients aged 18 to 65 had newly diagnosed hyperthyroidism that had lasted under 2 months. Uncontrolled infection, other autoimmune disease, pregnancy and lactation each barred patients from inclusion. Amplification of TCR beta CDR3 regions was performed using RNA transcripts as template. In the first-round RT-PCR of the TCR CDR3, the HTBI primer set was used. MiXCR was run by TCRdb on the multiplex PCR reads, yielding one entry per CDR3 protein. The repertoire includes about 580,000 distinct CDR3 sequences, more than 45% of them detected once, and about 8.3% sits in the top ten. The TCR sequence derives from a woman aged 18-35 years with Graves' hyperthyroidism. The sequenced sample was peripheral blood or thyroid tissue (not recorded which). This chain uses TRBV12-3 or TRBV12-4 with TRBJ2-7; D perhaps matches TRBD2 (5 bases). CDR3 sequence reads: CASSSIRFRGAVYEQYF. For the CDR3, the DNA is TGTGCCAGCAGTTCCATCCGGTTCCGGGGAGCGGTATACGAGCAGTACTTC.